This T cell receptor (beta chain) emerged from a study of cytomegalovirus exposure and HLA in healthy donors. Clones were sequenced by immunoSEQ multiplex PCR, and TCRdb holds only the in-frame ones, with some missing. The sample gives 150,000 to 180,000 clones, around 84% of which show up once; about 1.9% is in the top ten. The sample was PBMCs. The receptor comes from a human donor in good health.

For the CDR3, the DNA is TGTGCCAGCAGCTGGGACGGGGGAAATCAGCCCCAGCATTTT. It yields the protein CASSWDGGNQPQHF. The chain carries TRBV5-4 and TRBJ1-5; maybe TRBD1 (5 bases). Germline V gene sequence: CDR1 SGHNT, CDR2 YYREEE (reference sequence). CDR3 length: 14 residues. The V end was cut by 3 bases, the J end by 4 bases, with 11 bases between.